The entry below describes one T cell receptor (beta chain). Its target is unknown. The sequenced patients had an expansion of CD8+CD57+ cells seen by flow cytometry. Genomic DNA templated the TCR beta VDJ and CDR3 profiling. Each CDR3 protein is one row after TCRdb ran MiXCR on the reads. The sample lists about 220,000 distinct CDR3 sequences, around 45% occurring once. This sample was included in a study of CD8+CD57+ T cells in acquired aplastic anemia. Findings of the study overall: Patients and controls were found to share around 30 CD8+ CDR3 sequences. For CD8+ Simpson's diversity, patients and controls showed no significant difference.

V lost 0 bases and J lost 9, with 12 bases in between. CDR1 DFQATT and CDR2 SNEGSKA come from the germline V gene (reference sequence). The CDR3 is 13 residues long. This receptor was taken from a human donor with aplastic anemia. The sample comprised sorted CD4+, CD8+, or CD8+CD57+ T cells (not recorded which) from PBMCs. The chain couples TRBV20-1 to TRBJ1-3; TRBD1 is a possible D gene (5 bases). Written as DNA, the CDR3 is TGCAGTGCTAGAGAGGGGGTAGATGGCACCATATATTTT. It translates to CSAREGVDGTIYF.